Reported below is one T cell receptor (beta chain). Sequenced by immunoSEQ multiplex PCR; TCRdb stores in-frame clones only, minus some. The data hold some 43,000 clones, with 87% observed a single time. The data derive from a study of OX40 agonist ivuxolimab in advanced cancers. This CDR3 has 15 amino acids. The germline gives CDR1 LNHDA, CDR2 SQIVND (reference sequence). Trimming shortened V by 3 bases and J by 2 bases, and 8 bases separated the two germline ends. The V call is TRBV19, the J call TRBJ2-6; D is tentatively TRBD1 or TRBD2 (5 bases each). This clonotype originated in an adult with an advanced solid tumor such as melanoma, head and neck, liver or kidney cancer. The sample consisted of CD4+ or CD8+ T cells sorted from blood, taken in a trial of the OX40 agonist ivuxolimab. The CDR3 DNA sequence: TGTGCCAGTAGTATTCGAGGGGCTGGGGCCAACGTCCTGACTTTC. This codes for CASSIRGAGANVLTF.